The T cell receptor (beta chain) under discussion was sequenced for a study of CD8 T cells in Susac syndrome. It was with random hexamers that roughly 0.5 to 1 ug RNA was reverse transcribed. Each CDR3 protein is one row after TCRdb ran MiXCR on the immunoSEQ multiplex PCR reads. The table lists 150,000 to 160,000 distinct CDR3 sequences, 94% of them singletons. The ends were cut back, 1 base at V and 2 bases at J, with 14 bases in the middle. Germline CDR1 reads SGHDN; CDR2 reads FVKESK. The CDR3 length is 17 residues. The sequence derives from a human donor with multiple sclerosis. The sample consisted of CD8+ T cells from PBMCs. The chain has TRBV14 and TRBJ2-2, with a possible D match to TRBD1 (5 bases). The CDR3: CASSQVPRTPNTGELFF. The CDR3, as DNA: TGTGCCAGCAGCCAAGTTCCCAGGACACCAAACACCGGGGAGCTGTTTTTT. Complete variable domain (other parts from reference TRBV14 and TRBJ2-2): EAGVTQFPSHSVIEKGQTVTLRCDPISGHDNLYWYRRVMGKEIKFLLHFVKESKQDESGMPNNRFLAERTGGTYSTLKVQPAELEDSGVYFCASSQVPRTPNTGELFFGEGSRLTVL.